One and the same sample provided the 21 T cell receptor beta chains below, sequenced in a study of early T cells in non-severe SARS-CoV-2 infection. TCRdb re-called the 5' RACE reads with MiXCR, one entry per CDR3 protein. The profile shows tens of thousands of distinct CDR3 sequences, around 5.6% of them singletons. The sequenced sample consisted of whole blood. The receptors originated from an adult who was a healthcare worker with PCR-confirmed SARS-CoV-2 infection or an uninfected control (not recorded which).

This clonotype was seen only a few times. At one end the junction does not follow the germline gene, possibly because of a read error. The gene calls are TRBV10-2 and TRBJ1-2; unclear D gene. This CDR3 has 12 amino acids. The germline gives CDR1 WSHSY, CDR2 SAAADI. The chain's CDR3 is CASSESRHGYTF. CDR3 sequence (DNA): TGTGCCAGCAGTGAGTCCAGGCATGGCTACACCTTC.

The rearrangement joins TRBV7-6 to TRBJ2-2; 8 bases agree with TRBD2. CDR3 length: 16 amino acids. Trimming removed 6 bases from V and 4 bases from J; junction bases left unmatched: 10. The V gene's germline CDR1 is SGHVS and CDR2 FNYEAQ. The CDR3 DNA is TGTGCCAGCAGTCGAGTTAGCGGGAAGACCACCGGGGAGCTGTTTTTT. Translation: CASSRVSGKTTGELFF.

The chain has TRBV7-2 and TRBJ2-2, with D possibly TRBD1 on 6 matching bases. In germline, CDR1 is SGHTA, CDR2 FQGNSA. The CDR3 has 14 residues. Trimming shortened V by 5 bases and J by 3 bases, and 10 bases separated the two germline ends. The CDR3 sequence: CASSRDTHTGELFF. The CDR3 DNA is TGTGCCAGCAGCCGGGACACGCACACCGGGGAGCTGTTTTTT.

This clonotype was counted ten times or more. The gene calls are TRBV6-6 and TRBJ2-4; TRBD1 agrees at 12 bases. Trimming took 6 bases from V and 1 from J; bases not matched to a gene: 1. The CDR3 is 15 residues long. Germline CDR1 reads MNHNY; CDR2 reads SVGAGI (reference sequence). The CDR3 protein is CASRGQGAAKNIQYF. Here the CDR3 DNA reads TGTGCCAGCAGGGGACAGGGGGCGGCCAAAAACATTCAGTACTTC.

There are many counts of this clonotype. The rearrangement uses TRBV29-1 and TRBJ1-2; 7 positions match TRBD1. The V and J ends lost 5 bases and 8 bases, in that order; junction bases with no gene match: 20. CDR1 SQVTM and CDR2 ANQGSEA come from the germline V gene. The CDR3 has 16 residues. CDR3 DNA sequence: TGCAGCGTTTTTAACAGGGGCCCGTCGGCTGATTTGGGCTACACCTTC. Its translation is CSVFNRGPSADLGYTF.

This clonotype was found a few times. The rearrangement joins TRBV20-1 to TRBJ2-1; TRBD1 is a possible D gene (6 bases). This CDR3 contains 14 residues. Germline CDR1 and CDR2: DFQATT and SNEGSKA (reference sequence). V gave up 3 bases and J gave up 0 bases, with 9 bases separating them. The CDR3 reads CSARGASSYNEQFF. The CDR3 DNA reads as TGCAGTGCTAGGGGGGCTAGCTCCTACAATGAGCAGTTCTTC.

This clonotype was recorded many times. J is TRBJ1-4 and V is TRBV7-6; the match to TRBD1 covers 11 bases. The CDR3 extends over 18 amino acids. Trimming removed 5 bases from V and 3 bases from J; junction bases left unmatched: 11. CDR1 is SGHVS, CDR2 FNYEAQ, per germline. The CDR3 coding sequence is TGTGCCAGCAGCCCACAGGACAGGGGGCGCTTGGCTAATGAAAAACTGTTTTTT. It is translated as CASSPQDRGRLANEKLFF.

This clonotype came up many times. The J gene is TRBJ2-6, the V gene TRBV14; 8 bases align to TRBD1. The ends lost 4 bases at V and 0 bases at J; junction bases unmatched: 11. This CDR3 has 19 residues. CDR1 is SGHDN, CDR2 FVKESK, per germline. CDR3 loop: CASSPNKQGVYSGANVLTF. Here the CDR3 DNA reads TGTGCCAGCAGCCCAAACAAACAGGGGGTGTACTCTGGGGCCAACGTCCTGACTTTC. The whole variable domain, filled in from reference TRBV14 and TRBJ2-6, reads EAGVTQFPSHSVIEKGQTVTLRCDPISGHDNLYWYRRVMGKEIKFLLHFVKESKQDESGMPNNRFLAERTGGTYSTLKVQPAELEDSGVYFCASSPNKQGVYSGANVLTFGAGSRLTVL.

The CDR3 protein is CASSLPILDPRGNTEAFF. The CDR3 nucleotides read TGTGCCAGCTCACTCCCCATACTCGATCCGAGGGGGAACACTGAAGCTTTCTTT. The chain uses TRBV18 and TRBJ1-1; maybe TRBD1 (5 bases). Trimming removed 4 bases at V and 1 base at J, with 22 bases between. The CDR3 has 18 amino acids. CDR1 and CDR2 (germline): KGHSH, LQKENI.

CDR3 DNA sequence: TGTGCCAGCAGGACAAGCTGGGCCACATCGACTAACTATGGCTACACCTTC. Amino acid sequence: CASRTSWATSTNYGYTF. V usage is TRBV6-2 or TRBV6-3 and J usage is TRBJ1-2; no clear D. CDR1 is MNHEY and CDR2 is SVGEGT in the germline V gene. V lost 6 bases and J lost 0, with 20 bases in between. The CDR3 contains 17 residues.

Many counts were recorded for this clonotype. Written as DNA, the CDR3 is TGTGCCAGCAGCTCAGGGACCTATGGCTACACCTTC. Protein sequence: CASSSGTYGYTF. The V and J genes are TRBV11-1 and TRBJ1-2; weak D call: TRBD1 (5 bases). Germline CDR1 and CDR2: SGHAT and FQDESV (reference sequence). The CDR3 runs 12 residues. The V gene lost 4 bases and the J gene lost 4 bases, with 7 bases spanning the gap.

This clonotype is medium-sized (0.01 to 0.1%) within its sample. The chain joins TRBV20-1 to TRBJ1-1; D gene uncertain. CDR3 length equals 11 residues. Between the trimmed V and J ends, which lost 1 base and 5 bases, there was a span of 5 bases. The germline gives CDR1 DFQATT, CDR2 SNEGSKA (reference sequence). The CDR3 region has the DNA TGCAGTGCTAGAGCAGAGACTGAAGCTTTCTTT. Its translation: CSARAETEAFF.

This clonotype was recorded at least ten times. The V call is TRBV12-3 or TRBV12-4, the J call TRBJ2-1; 9 bases are a match to TRBD2. Trimming cost V 5 bases and J 8 bases; bases outside gene matches: 10. CDR3 length: 15 residues. The CDR3 protein is CASSIKGLAVHEQFF. CDR3 coding DNA: TGTGCCAGCAGTATCAAGGGACTAGCTGTTCATGAGCAGTTCTTC.

Many counts were recorded for this clonotype. The chain couples TRBV12-3 or TRBV12-4 to TRBJ1-1, with TRBD1 identical over 9 bases. CDR3 length: 12 residues. The junction had 10 bases not matched to a gene; V was cut back by 10 bases and J by 10 bases. Here the CDR3 reads CATGKSTGGAFF. DNA for the CDR3: TGTGCCACCGGGAAATCGACAGGGGGAGCTTTCTTT.

This clonotype was observed many times. The gene calls are TRBV6-2 or TRBV6-3 and TRBJ2-5; D remains ambiguous. CDR3 size: 16 residues. Looked up from germline, CDR1 is MNHEY and CDR2 is SVGEGT. V lost 0 bases and J lost 5, with 16 bases in between. The DNA for the CDR3 is TGTGCCAGCAGTTACTCGTACTCTACCGCGCGGGAGACCCAGTACTTC. Amino acid sequence: CASSYSYSTARETQYF.

The table lists this clonotype with a few counts. The chain has TRBV6-6 and TRBJ2-5; D is undetermined. The V end lost 0 bases, the J end lost 2 bases, and 7 bases lay between the germline ends. CDR1 MNHNY and CDR2 SVGAGI come from the germline V gene (reference sequence). This CDR3 is built from 14 residues. In DNA form, the CDR3 reads TGTGCCAGCAGTTACTCGAACTGGCAAGAGACCCAGTACTTC. Translation gives CASSYSNWQETQYF.

This clonotype has just a few counts. This rearrangement joins TRBV7-2 to TRBJ1-3; D perhaps matches TRBD1 (5 bases). Trimming cost V 5 bases and J 0 bases, with 11 bases left between them. CDR3 length: 15 residues. CDR1 and CDR2 from the germline V gene are SGHTA and FQGNSA. As DNA, the CDR3 is TGTGCCAGCAGCCGTGCAGGGCGCTCTGGAAACACCATATATTTT. Translated: CASSRAGRSGNTIYF.

The chain couples TRBV30 to TRBJ1-2, with 9 nucleotides matching TRBD1. Germline trimming cut 1 base from V and 8 bases from J; bases unmatched to any gene: 14. The CDR3 contains 16 residues. Germline-derived CDR1 and CDR2 are GTSNPN and SVGIG (reference sequence). CDR3 residues: CAWSGDRDRPLRGYTF. The CDR3 DNA reads TGTGCCTGGAGTGGGGACAGGGATAGGCCCCTCCGGGGCTACACCTTC.

In regard to this clonotype: A much larger clone lies a single base off, so this may be a read error. The rearrangement uses TRBV20-1 and TRBJ2-7; TRBD2 aligns across 10 bases. Germline-derived CDR1 and CDR2 are DFQATT and SNEGSKA (reference sequence). V dropped 6 bases and J dropped 3; count of bases not matched to a gene: 11. The CDR3 is made up of 15 amino acids. In DNA, the CDR3 is TGCAGTGCCGACATTCCGGGACTAGCGTTCTACGAGCAGTACTTC. Translated, it gives CSADIPGLAFYEQYF.

This chain connects TRBV14 to TRBJ2-5; 7 nucleotides align to TRBD1. The J segment lost 5 bases and the V segment lost 3 bases, leaving 6 bases of the junction unmatched. This CDR3 spans 14 amino acids. CDR1 SGHDN and CDR2 FVKESK come from the germline V gene. The CDR3 DNA is TGTGCCAGCAGCCATCCCGACAGGGAGGAGACCCAGTACTTC. Protein product: CASSHPDREETQYF.

This clonotype occurred a few times. This chain connects TRBV7-2 to TRBJ2-7, with 7 bases aligning to TRBD1. This CDR3 has 15 residues. The V segment lost 0 bases and the J segment 1 base; nucleotides outside the gene matches: 3. From germline, CDR1 is SGHTA and CDR2 FQGNSA. The CDR3 loop reads CASSLAGTASYEQYF. CDR3 DNA sequence: TGTGCCAGCAGCTTAGCCGGGACAGCGTCCTACGAGCAGTACTTC.